This T cell receptor (beta chain) was obtained from a study of CD8 T cells in Susac syndrome. Study details: Patients with Susac syndrome were therapy-naive, on corticosteroids, or on intravenous immunoglobulin alone at blood draw.

This CDR3 spans 11 amino acids. Trimming pared 8 bases from V and 12 bases from J, leaving 15 bases between. Germline V lookup: CDR1 SGDLS, CDR2 YYNGEE. In blood CD8+ and CD4+ T cells, TCR beta underwent sequencing. The RNA input was about 0.5 to 1 ug, and it was reverse transcribed with random hexamers. A single record per CDR3 protein comes from TCRdb applying MiXCR to the immunoSEQ multiplex PCR reads. This sample carries 70,000 to 75,000 distinct CDR3 sequences, 93% of them seen once, and the ten largest clones take roughly 0.16%. Sequencing input: CD4+ T cells from PBMCs. This sequence originates from a human donor with Susac syndrome. The chain has TRBV9 and TRBJ2-1; D perhaps matches TRBD2 (6 bases). CDR3 in amino acids: CARWDPGGQFF. The CDR3 coding sequence is TGTGCCAGGTGGGACCCCGGGGGGCAGTTCTTC.